This T cell receptor (beta chain) was recovered during a study of blood T cell repertoires in COVID-19. Across the whole study: Some COVID-19 samples were acute and others convalescent; all came from the United States, Italy and Spain. In each case, the material was cDNA or gDNA derived from T cells, B-cell-depleted T cells, or PBMCs.

Sequenced by immunoSEQ multiplex PCR; TCRdb stores in-frame clones only, minus some. The sample lists 130,000 to 150,000 clones, 85% to 90% occurring once. The germline CDR1 and CDR2 sequences are KGHSH and LQKENI. Trimming cost V 1 base and J 1 base, with 13 bases left between them. The CDR3 runs to 17 residues. The chain couples TRBV18 to TRBJ2-2; possible D gene TRBD1, 6 bases. The TCR originated in a human donor in a cohort sampled during active COVID-19. Material: peripheral blood. Here the CDR3 reads CASSPRGRGENTGELFF. The CDR3 nucleotides are TGTGCCAGCTCACCACGTGGCAGGGGTGAGAACACCGGGGAGCTGTTTTTT.